This entry is about one T cell receptor beta chain. The target antigen is unknown. TCRdb reprocessed the 5' RACE reads with MiXCR, giving one entry per CDR3 protein. This table has roughly 230,000 distinct CDR3 sequences, roughly 8% appearing once. The CDR3 loop spans 14 amino acids. The V gene lost 4 bases and the J gene lost 1 base, with 5 bases spanning the gap. From germline, CDR1 is LNHNV and CDR2 YYDKDF (reference sequence). The data were taken from a study of identical twins. Whole-study results and caveats: There were fewer insertions in abundant cord blood beta clonotypes, but memory repertoires showed no such pattern. Twins showed weaker excess sharing in their beta out-of-frame sequences. Models, which agreed with sharing between unrelated individuals, nonetheless underestimated the out-of-frame TCR alpha sharing seen in monozygotic twins.

Healthy Caucasians provided all donations. The same specimen was also included in a second study, on yellow fever vaccine responses in identical twins.

Sample: CD8+ T cells sorted from blood. This sequence was found in a woman between 18 and 29 years old in good health. V usage is TRBV15 and J usage is TRBJ1-6, with D uncertain. Here the CDR3 DNA reads TGTGCCACCAGCACGGGTTCCTATAATTCACCCCTCCACTTT. As protein: CATSTGSYNSPLHF.